This T cell receptor (beta chain) was recorded in a study of blood T cell repertoires in COVID-19. The wider study: The study drew acute and convalescent COVID-19 samples from the United States, Italy and Spain. PBMCs, B-cell-depleted T cells, or T cells were the source of the cDNA or gDNA that made up the material.

In the study's own analysis: Using reference gene primer amplification, nucleated cell counts were estimated. Sequenced by immunoSEQ multiplex PCR; TCRdb stores in-frame clones only, minus some. V, J and clone size are those of that table, while D and trimming were read from the DNA. This sample has approximately 70,000 clones, with about 91% found just once. This CDR3 spans 13 amino acids. CDR1 and CDR2 (germline): LGHDT, YNNKEL (reference sequence). The trim removed 4 bases at V and 2 bases at J, leaving 2 bases unmatched. In Seattle, patients joined the study during active infection and were tracked longitudinally.

The receptor was isolated from a middle-aged man with COVID-19, enrolled during active disease. What was sequenced was peripheral blood. V usage is TRBV3-1 (or the pseudogene TRBV3-2) and J usage is TRBJ2-7, with 7 bases aligning to TRBD1. CDR3 loop: CASSRDSTYEQYF. CDR3 nucleotide sequence: TGTGCCAGCAGCCGGGACAGTACCTACGAGCAGTACTTC.